This T cell receptor beta chain comes out of a study of cytomegalovirus exposure and HLA in healthy donors. The V and J ends lost 5 bases and 2 bases respectively, with 13 bases between them. This CDR3 has 14 amino acids. The V gene's germline CDR1 is MNHEY and CDR2 SVGAGI. Study-wide results and limits: A later analysis found that most CMV-associated TCR beta chains appeared HLA-restricted. Analysis was performed later, and it showed HLA-associated TCR beta chains to be more clonally expanded than equally common others.

PCR amplification relied on 60 Vbeta primers (plus 13 Jbeta primers). The table came from immunoSEQ multiplex PCR; TCRdb's copy has only in-frame clones and leaves some out. The repertoire holds almost 200,000 clones, with around 77% as singletons. On this clone itself: Its cognate antigen is unknown.

Sample: PBMCs. J is TRBJ2-7 and V is TRBV6-5; D is perhaps TRBD1 (6 bases). The origin of this receptor is a man aged 30 to 39 in good health and CMV-seronegative. For the CDR3, the DNA is TGTGCCAGCAGTCCCGACAGGAGTACCTACGAGCAGTACTTC. Translated, it gives CASSPDRSTYEQYF.